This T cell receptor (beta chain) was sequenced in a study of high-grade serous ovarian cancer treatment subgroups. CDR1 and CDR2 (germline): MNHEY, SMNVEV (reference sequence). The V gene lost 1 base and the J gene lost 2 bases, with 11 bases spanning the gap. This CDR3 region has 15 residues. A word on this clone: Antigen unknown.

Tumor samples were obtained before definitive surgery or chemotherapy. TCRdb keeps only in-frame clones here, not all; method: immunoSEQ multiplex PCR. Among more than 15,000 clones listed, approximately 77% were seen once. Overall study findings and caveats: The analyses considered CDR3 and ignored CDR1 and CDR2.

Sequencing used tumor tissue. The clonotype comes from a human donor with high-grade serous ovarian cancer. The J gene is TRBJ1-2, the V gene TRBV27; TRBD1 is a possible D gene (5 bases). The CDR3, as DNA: TGTGCCAGCAGTTTATATCAGGGTGTGAACTATGGCTACACCTTC. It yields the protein CASSLYQGVNYGYTF.